This T cell receptor beta chain originates from a study of blood T cell repertoires in COVID-19. V was pared by 3 bases and J by 5 bases, with 6 bases of the junction left unmatched. The CDR3 covers 14 residues. CDR1 is SGHRS, CDR2 YFSETQ, per germline. Assay: immunoSEQ multiplex PCR; the TCRdb copy retains only in-frame clones and omits some. Of about 170,000 clones in the sample, around 82% were seen once. This receptor was taken from a man aged 55 to 69 who had recovered from COVID-19. The rearrangement links TRBV5-1 to TRBJ2-5, with TRBD1 matching 8 bases. What was sequenced was peripheral blood. DNA of the CDR3: TGCGCCAGCAGCTCAGGTTCAGGGGGCGAGACCCAGTACTTC. It specifies CASSSGSGGETQYF.